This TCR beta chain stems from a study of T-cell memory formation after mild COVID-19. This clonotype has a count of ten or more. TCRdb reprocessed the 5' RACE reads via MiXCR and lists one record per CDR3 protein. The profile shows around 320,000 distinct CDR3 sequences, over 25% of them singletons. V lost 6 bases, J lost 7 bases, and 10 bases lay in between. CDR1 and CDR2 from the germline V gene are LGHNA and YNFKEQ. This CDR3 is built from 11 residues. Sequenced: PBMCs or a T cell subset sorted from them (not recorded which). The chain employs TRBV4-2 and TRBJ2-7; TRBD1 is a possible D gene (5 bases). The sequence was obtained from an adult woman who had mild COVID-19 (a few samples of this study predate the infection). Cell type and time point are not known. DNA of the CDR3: TGTGCCAGCAGTAAAGGACATGAGCAGTACTTC. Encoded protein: CASSKGHEQYF.